The rows below give T cell receptor beta chains drawn from one sample of a study of blood T cells in healthy people across ages. TCRdb reprocessed the 5' RACE reads via MiXCR and lists one record per CDR3 protein. Here the sample spans approximately 800,000 distinct CDR3 sequences, around 68% being singletons. Material for sequencing was blood. The receptor source for this set is a man aged 25 to 40 in good health. Both conserved end residues are part of each CDR3. D genes are given only for firm matches. Rows give clone size only sometimes, using once, few, many, or a class for an expanded clone.

v_call: TRBV11-1; clone_size: few; j_call: TRBJ1-1; d_call: -; cdr3_nt: TGTGCCAGCAGGCTGGACAGGAACACTGAAGCTTTCTTT; cdr3_aa: CASRLDRNTEAFF
v_call: TRBV20-1; clone_size: -; j_call: TRBJ2-3; d_call: TRBD2; cdr3_nt: TGCAGTGCTAGGAAATTTGGGGCTAGCGGGGCCACCTCCACAGATACGCAGTATTTT; cdr3_aa: CSARKFGASGATSTDTQYF
v_call: TRBV11-1; clone_size: -; j_call: TRBJ2-1; d_call: TRBD2; cdr3_nt: TGTGCCAGCAGCTTGGATGGGCGGGGGGGCCTGAATGAGCAGTTCTTC; cdr3_aa: CASSLDGRGGLNEQFF
v_call: TRBV3-1; clone_size: -; j_call: TRBJ1-2; d_call: TRBD1; cdr3_nt: TGTGCCAGCAGCCAAGGTCCCGACAGGGCCTTGGGGGGCTACACCTTC; cdr3_aa: CASSQGPDRALGGYTF
v_call: TRBV20-1; clone_size: -; j_call: TRBJ2-7; d_call: -; cdr3_nt: TGCAGTGCTGAGCTGGGATACGAGCAGTACTTC; cdr3_aa: CSAELGYEQYF
v_call: TRBV28; clone_size: -; j_call: TRBJ1-4; d_call: -; cdr3_nt: TGTGCCAGCCAAACACCGGTTAATGAAAAACTGTTTTTT; cdr3_aa: CASQTPVNEKLFF
v_call: TRBV7-2; clone_size: few; j_call: TRBJ2-5; d_call: TRBD2; cdr3_nt: TGTGCCAGCAGCCCACAGACTAGCGGCAAAGAGACCCAGTACTTC; cdr3_aa: CASSPQTSGKETQYF
v_call: TRBV4-3; clone_size: -; j_call: TRBJ2-1; d_call: TRBD2; cdr3_nt: TGCGCCAGCAGCCAAGTAGTTGGGACTAGAAACCCCCCGTTCTTC; cdr3_aa: CASSQVVGTRNPPFF
v_call: TRBV3-1; clone_size: -; j_call: TRBJ2-6; d_call: -; cdr3_nt: TGTGCCAGCAGCCAAGTGTTGACAGATGGGGCCAACGTCCTGACTTTC; cdr3_aa: CASSQVLTDGANVLTF
v_call: TRBV6-1; clone_size: -; j_call: TRBJ2-1; d_call: TRBD2; cdr3_nt: TGTGCCAGCAGCGGACTAGCGGGTTCCAGCCGGTTCTGGGGTGAACAGTTCTTC; cdr3_aa: CASSGLAGSSRFWGEQFF